This T cell receptor (beta chain) emerged from a study of spatial heterogeneity in lung cancer. Study details: Across tumor regions, counts of TCR transcripts showed a strong correlation with a T cell module score derived from matched bulk RNA-seq. Averaged across combinations, each unique TCR and UMI pairing appeared more than ten times in raw reads, which were uncorrected. Study findings and constraints: Mutation tallies in tumors tracked expanded intratumoral alpha and beta TCR counts.

This CDR3 is 14 amino acids long. Looked up from germline, CDR1 is MNHNY and CDR2 is SVGAGI (reference sequence). The V end lost 7 bases, the J end lost 4 bases, and 15 bases lay between the germline ends. At least ten counts were recorded for this clonotype. Antigen: not known. Indicated time point: sample taken at primary tumor resection. Samples were obtained from some 72 donors, all untreated early-stage non-small cell lung cancer patients. Each CDR3 protein is one row after TCRdb ran MiXCR on the 5' RACE reads. Here the sample spans fewer than 8,500 distinct CDR3 sequences, 6% to 7% being singletons.

Sequencing used lung tumor tissue, obtained at surgery. This rearrangement joins TRBV6-6 to TRBJ2-3; D is perhaps TRBD2 (5 bases). The TCR comes from a female donor with early-stage non-small cell lung cancer. CDR3 in amino acids: CASKRLAVADTQYF. The DNA for the CDR3 is TGTGCCAGCAAGCGGTTGGCAGTTGCAGATACGCAGTATTTT.